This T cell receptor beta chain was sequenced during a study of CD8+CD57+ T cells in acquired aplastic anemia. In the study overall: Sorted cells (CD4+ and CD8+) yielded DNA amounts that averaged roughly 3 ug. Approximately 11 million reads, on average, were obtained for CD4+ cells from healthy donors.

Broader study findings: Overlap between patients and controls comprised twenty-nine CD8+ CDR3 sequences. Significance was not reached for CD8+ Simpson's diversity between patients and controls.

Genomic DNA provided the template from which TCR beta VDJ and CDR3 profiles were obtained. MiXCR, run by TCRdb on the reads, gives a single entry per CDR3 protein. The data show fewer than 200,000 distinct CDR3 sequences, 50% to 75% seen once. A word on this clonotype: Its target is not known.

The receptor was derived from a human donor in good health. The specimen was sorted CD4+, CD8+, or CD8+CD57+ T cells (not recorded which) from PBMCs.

The CDR3 is CASSLEAAPSYEQYF. CDR3 bases: TGTGCCAGCAGCTTAGAAGCGGCCCCCTCCTACGAGCAGTACTTC. The chain recombines TRBV7-8 with TRBJ2-7; the D gene is possibly TRBD2 (5 bases). The CDR3 is 15 amino acids. CDR1 is SGHVS, CDR2 FQNEAQ, per germline. V dropped 1 base and J dropped 0 bases, with 10 bases sitting between them.